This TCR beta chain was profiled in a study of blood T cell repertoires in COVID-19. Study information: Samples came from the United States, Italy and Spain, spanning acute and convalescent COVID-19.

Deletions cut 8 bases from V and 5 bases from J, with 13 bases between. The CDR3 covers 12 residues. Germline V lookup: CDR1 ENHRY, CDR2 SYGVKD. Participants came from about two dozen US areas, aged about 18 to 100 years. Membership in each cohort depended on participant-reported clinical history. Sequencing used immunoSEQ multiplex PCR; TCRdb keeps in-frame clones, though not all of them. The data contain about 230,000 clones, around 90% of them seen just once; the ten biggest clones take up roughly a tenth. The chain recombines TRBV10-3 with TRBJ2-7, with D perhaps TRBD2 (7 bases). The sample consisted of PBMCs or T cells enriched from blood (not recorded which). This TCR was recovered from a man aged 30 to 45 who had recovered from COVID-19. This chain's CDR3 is CAIAKGGDEQYF. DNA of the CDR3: TGTGCCATCGCCAAAGGGGGGGACGAGCAGTACTTC.